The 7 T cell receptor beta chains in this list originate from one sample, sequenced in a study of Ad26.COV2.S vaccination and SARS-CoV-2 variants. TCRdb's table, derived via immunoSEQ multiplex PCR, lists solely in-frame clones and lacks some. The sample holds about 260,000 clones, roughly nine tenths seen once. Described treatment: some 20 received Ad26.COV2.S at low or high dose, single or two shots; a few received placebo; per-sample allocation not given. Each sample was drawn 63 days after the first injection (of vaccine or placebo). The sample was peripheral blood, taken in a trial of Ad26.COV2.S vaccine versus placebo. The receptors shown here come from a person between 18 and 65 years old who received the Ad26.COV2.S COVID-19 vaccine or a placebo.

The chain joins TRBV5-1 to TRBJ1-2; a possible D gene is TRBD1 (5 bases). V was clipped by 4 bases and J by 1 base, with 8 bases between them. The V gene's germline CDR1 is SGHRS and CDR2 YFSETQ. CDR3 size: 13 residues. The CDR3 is CASSVQVNYGYTF. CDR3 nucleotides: TGCGCCAGCAGCGTACAGGTTAACTATGGCTACACCTTC. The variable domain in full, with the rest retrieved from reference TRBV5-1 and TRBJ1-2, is KAGVTQTPRYLIKTRGQQVTLSCSPISGHRSVSWYQQTPGQGLQFLFEYFSETQRNKGNFPGRFSGRQFSNSRSEMNVSTLELGDSALYLCASSVQVNYGYTFGSGTRLTVV.

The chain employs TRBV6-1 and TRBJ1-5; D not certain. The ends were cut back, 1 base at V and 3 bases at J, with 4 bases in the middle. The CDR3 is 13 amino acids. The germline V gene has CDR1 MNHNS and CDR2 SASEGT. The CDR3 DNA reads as TGTGCCAGCAGTGAAGGAAACAATCAGCCCCAGCATTTT. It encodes CASSEGNNQPQHF.

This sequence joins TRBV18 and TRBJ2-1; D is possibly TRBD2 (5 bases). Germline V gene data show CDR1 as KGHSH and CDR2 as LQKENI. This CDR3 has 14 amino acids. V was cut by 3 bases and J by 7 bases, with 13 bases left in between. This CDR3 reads CASSPGVAENEQFF. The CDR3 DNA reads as TGTGCCAGCTCACCCGGGGTAGCCGAAAATGAGCAGTTCTTC. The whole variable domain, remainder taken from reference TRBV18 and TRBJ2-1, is NAGVMQNPRHLVRRRGQEARLRCSPMKGHSHVYWYRQLPEEGLKFMVYLQKENIIDESGMPKERFSAEFPKEGPSILRIQQVVRGDSAAYFCASSPGVAENEQFFGPGTRLTVL.

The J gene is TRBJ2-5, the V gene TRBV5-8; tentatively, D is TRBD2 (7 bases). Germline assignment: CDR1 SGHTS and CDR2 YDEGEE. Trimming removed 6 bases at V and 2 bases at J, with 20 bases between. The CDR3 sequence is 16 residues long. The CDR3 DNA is TGTGCCAGCACCCGGGGGGCAGGCCAAAAACAAGAGACCCAGTACTTC. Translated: CASTRGAGQKQETQYF.

DNA for the CDR3: TGCAGCGTCAAATCCAGGGCTAGCACAGATACGCAGTATTTT. This gives the protein CSVKSRASTDTQYF. This chain connects TRBV29-1 to TRBJ2-3; a possible D gene is TRBD1 (5 bases). Trimming stripped 6 bases from V and 0 bases from J, with 13 bases between. The CDR3 has 14 amino acids. Germline V gene sequence: CDR1 SQVTM, CDR2 ANQGSEA.

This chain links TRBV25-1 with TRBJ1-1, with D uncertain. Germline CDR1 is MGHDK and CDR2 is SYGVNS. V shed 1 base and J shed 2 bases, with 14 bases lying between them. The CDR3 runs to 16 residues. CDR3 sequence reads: CASSELKTAGNTEAFF. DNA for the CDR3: TGTGCCAGCAGTGAATTAAAGACGGCCGGAAACACTGAAGCTTTCTTT. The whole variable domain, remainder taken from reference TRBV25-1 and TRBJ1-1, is EADIYQTPRYLVIGTGKKITLECSQTMGHDKMYWYQQDPGMELHLIHYSYGVNSTEKGDLSSESTVSRIRTEHFPLTLESARPSHTSQYLCASSELKTAGNTEAFFGQGTRLTVV.

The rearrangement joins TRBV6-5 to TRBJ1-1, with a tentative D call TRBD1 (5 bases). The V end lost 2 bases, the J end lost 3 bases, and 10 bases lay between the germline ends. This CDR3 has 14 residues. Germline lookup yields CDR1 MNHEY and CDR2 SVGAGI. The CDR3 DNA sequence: TGTGCCAGCAGTTACAGGGGTGGGGACACTGAAGCTTTCTTT. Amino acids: CASSYRGGDTEAFF.